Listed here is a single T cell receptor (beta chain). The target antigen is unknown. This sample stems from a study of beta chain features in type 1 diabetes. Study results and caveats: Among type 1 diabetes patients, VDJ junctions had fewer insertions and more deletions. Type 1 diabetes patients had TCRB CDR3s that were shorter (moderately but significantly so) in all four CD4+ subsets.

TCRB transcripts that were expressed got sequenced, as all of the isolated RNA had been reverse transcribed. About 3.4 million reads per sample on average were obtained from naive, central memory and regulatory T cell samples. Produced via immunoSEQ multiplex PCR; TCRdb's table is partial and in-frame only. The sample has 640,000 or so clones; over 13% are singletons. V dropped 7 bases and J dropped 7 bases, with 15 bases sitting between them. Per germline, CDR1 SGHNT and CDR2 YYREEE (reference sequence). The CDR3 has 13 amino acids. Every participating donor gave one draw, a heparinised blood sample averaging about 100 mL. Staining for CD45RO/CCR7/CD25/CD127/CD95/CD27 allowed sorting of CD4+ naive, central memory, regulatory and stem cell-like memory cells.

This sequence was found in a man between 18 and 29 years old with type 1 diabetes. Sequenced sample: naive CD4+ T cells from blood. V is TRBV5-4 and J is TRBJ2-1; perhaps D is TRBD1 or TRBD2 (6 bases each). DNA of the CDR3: TGTGCCAGCGGGGGCGTCGGGGGAAATGAGCAGTTCTTC. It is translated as CASGGVGGNEQFF. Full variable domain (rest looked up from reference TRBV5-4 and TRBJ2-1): ETGVTQSPTHLIKTRGQQVTLRCSSQSGHNTVSWYQQALGQGPQFIFQYYREEENGRGNFPPRFSGLQFPNYSSELNVNALELDDSALYLCASGGVGGNEQFFGPGTRLTVL.